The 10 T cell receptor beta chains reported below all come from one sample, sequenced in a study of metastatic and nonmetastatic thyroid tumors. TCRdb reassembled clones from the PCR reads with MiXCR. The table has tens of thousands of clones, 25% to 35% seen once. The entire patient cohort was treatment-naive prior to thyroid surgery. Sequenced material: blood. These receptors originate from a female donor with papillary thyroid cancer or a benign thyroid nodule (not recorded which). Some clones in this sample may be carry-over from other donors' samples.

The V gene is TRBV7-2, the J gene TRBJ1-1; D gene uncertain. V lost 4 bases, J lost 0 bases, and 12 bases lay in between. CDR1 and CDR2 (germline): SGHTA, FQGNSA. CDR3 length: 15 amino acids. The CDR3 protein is CASSSAPKMNTEAFF. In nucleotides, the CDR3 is TGTGCCAGCAGCTCAGCCCCCAAAATGAACACTGAAGCTTTCTTT.

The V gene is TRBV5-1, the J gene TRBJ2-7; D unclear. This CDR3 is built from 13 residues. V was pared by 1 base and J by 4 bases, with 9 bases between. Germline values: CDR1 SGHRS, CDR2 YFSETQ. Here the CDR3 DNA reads TGCGCCAGCAGCTTGACTTCGTCGTACGAGCAGTACTTC. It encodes CASSLTSSYEQYF.

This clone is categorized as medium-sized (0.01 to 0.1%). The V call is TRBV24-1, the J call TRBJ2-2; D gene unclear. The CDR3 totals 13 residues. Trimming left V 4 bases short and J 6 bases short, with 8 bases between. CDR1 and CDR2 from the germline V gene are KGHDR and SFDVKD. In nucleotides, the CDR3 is TGTGCCACCAGTGACCCCTACGCCGGGGAGCTGTTTTTT. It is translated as CATSDPYAGELFF.

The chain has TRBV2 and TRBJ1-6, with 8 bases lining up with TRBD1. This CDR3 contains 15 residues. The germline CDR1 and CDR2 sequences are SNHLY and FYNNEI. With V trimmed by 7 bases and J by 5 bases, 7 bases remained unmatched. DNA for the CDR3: TGTGCCAGCAAGAGGACAGGGCGAAATAATTCACCCCTCCACTTT. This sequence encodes CASKRTGRNNSPLHF.

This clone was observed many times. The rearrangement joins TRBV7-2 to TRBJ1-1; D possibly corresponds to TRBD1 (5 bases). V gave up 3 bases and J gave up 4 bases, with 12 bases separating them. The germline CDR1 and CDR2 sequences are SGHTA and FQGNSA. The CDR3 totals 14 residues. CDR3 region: CASSFRRDPTEAFF. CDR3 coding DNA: TGTGCCAGCAGCTTCAGGCGGGACCCCACTGAAGCTTTCTTT. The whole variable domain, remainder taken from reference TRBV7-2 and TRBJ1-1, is GAGVSQSPSNKVTEKGKDVELRCDPISGHTALYWYRQSLGQGLEFLIYFQGNSAPDKSGLPSDRFSAERTGGSVSTLTIQRTQQEDSAVYLCASSFRRDPTEAFFGQGTRLTVV.

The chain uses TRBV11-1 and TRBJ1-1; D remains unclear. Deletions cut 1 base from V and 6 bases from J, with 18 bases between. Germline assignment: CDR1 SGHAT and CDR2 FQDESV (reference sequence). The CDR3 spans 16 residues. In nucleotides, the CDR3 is TGTGCCAGCAGCTTAGGGCCGGGTCCGAAGATCGCTGAAGCTTTCTTT. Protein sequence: CASSLGPGPKIAEAFF. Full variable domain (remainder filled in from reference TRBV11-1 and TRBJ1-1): EAEVAQSPRYKITEKSQAVAFWCDPISGHATLYWYRQILGQGPELLVQFQDESVVDDSQLPKDRFSAERLKGVDSTLKIQPAELGDSAMYLCASSLGPGPKIAEAFFGQGTRLTVV.

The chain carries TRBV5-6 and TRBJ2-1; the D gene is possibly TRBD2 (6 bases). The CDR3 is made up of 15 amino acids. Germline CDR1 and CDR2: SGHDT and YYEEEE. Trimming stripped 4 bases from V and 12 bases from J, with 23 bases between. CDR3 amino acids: CASSGQPGSVDRQFF. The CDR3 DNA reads TGTGCCAGCAGCGGCCAGCCCGGGAGTGTTGATAGGCAGTTCTTC.

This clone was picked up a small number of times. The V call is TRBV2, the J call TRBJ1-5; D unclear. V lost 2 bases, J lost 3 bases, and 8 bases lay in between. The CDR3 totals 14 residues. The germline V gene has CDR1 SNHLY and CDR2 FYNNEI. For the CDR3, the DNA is TGTGCCAGCAGTGAACTCCCGATCAATCAGCCCCAGCATTTT. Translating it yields CASSELPINQPQHF.

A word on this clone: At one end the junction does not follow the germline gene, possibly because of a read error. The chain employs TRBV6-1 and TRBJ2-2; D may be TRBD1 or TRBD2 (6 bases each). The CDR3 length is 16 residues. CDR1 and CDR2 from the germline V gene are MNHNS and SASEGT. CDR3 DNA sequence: TGTGCCAGCAGTGAACCCGGGGGCATATCCACCTGGGAGCTGTTTTTT. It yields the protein CASSEPGGISTWELFF.

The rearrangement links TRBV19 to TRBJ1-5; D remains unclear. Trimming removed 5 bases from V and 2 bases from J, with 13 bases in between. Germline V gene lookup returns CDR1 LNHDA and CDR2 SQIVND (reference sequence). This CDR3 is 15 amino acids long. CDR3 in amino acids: CASSLSNIGNQPQHF. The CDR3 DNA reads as TGTGCCAGTAGTCTTAGCAATATCGGCAATCAGCCCCAGCATTTT.